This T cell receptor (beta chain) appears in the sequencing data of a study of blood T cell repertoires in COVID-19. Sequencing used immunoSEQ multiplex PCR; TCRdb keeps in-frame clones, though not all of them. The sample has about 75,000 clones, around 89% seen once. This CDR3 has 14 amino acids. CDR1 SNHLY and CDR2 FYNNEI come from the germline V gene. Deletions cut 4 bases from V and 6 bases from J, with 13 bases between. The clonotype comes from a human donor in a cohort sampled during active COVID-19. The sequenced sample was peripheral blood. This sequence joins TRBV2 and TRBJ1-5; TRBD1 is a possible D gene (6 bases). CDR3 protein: CASSAAQGTQPQHF. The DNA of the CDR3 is TGTGCCAGCAGTGCCGCACAGGGCACTCAGCCCCAGCATTTT.